The 7 T cell receptor beta chains below come from one sample, sequenced in a study of post-analysis software for immune sequencing data. These receptors lack a known antigen. Built from TCR beta cDNA, the libraries had unique molecular identifiers in them. TCRdb re-analysed the PCR reads in MiXCR, keeping a single row per CDR3 protein. Here the sample spans roughly 870,000 distinct CDR3 sequences, approximately 53% being singletons. Study-wide results and caveats: When patients were compared with controls, about five TRBV segments were more frequent, TRBV5-6, TRBV5-1 and TRBV20-1 among them.

Material: blood. These receptors all stem from a girl aged 10 to 17 with multiple sclerosis.

The gene calls are TRBV20-1 and TRBJ2-7, with 10 positions matching TRBD2. Germline-derived CDR1 and CDR2 are DFQATT and SNEGSKA (reference sequence). CDR3 length: 14 residues. Unmatched junction bases numbered 6, after V lost 2 bases and J lost 5 bases. CDR3 sequence reads: CSARLLAGANEQYF. The CDR3 nucleotides are TGCAGTGCTAGACTCCTAGCGGGAGCTAACGAGCAGTACTTC.

Written as DNA, the CDR3 is TGCGCCAGCAGCCAAGCAGGGGGGGACACTGAAGCTTTCTTT. Protein sequence: CASSQAGGDTEAFF. The chain couples TRBV4-1 to TRBJ1-1, with 7 bases aligning to TRBD1. Trimming removed 1 base from V and 3 bases from J; junction bases left unmatched: 2. This CDR3 comprises 14 residues. CDR1 and CDR2 (germline): MGHRA, YSYEKL.

On this clonotype itself: At one end, the junction sequence differs from germline, possibly due to a read error. This chain connects TRBV20-1 to TRBJ2-5; the match to TRBD1 covers 10 bases. The closer fit of TRBJ2-7 to the DNA end suggests the J call may be wrong. The CDR3 is 13 residues long. Per germline, CDR1 DFQATT and CDR2 SNEGSKA (reference sequence). The DNA for the CDR3 is TGCAGTGCGAGAGAGACAGGGGGCCACGAGCAGTACTTC. Translated, it gives CSARETGGHEQYF.

This sequence joins TRBV20-1 and TRBJ1-1; 7 bases line up with TRBD1. CDR1 DFQATT and CDR2 SNEGSKA come from the germline V gene (reference sequence). The CDR3 extends over 13 amino acids. Germline trimming cut 3 bases from V and 5 bases from J; bases unmatched to any gene: 6. CDR3 sequence reads: CSAREQGITEAFF. The CDR3 DNA is TGCAGTGCTAGGGAACAGGGGATTACTGAAGCTTTCTTT.

This clonotype was recorded a few times. The CDR3: CASSSPSTSYEQYF. CDR3 DNA: TGTGCCAGCAGCTCTCCCTCGACTAGTTACGAGCAGTACTTC. The J gene is TRBJ2-4, the V gene TRBV11-1; tentatively, D is TRBD2 (6 bases). The J call may be in error: the DNA end matches TRBJ2-7 better. The CDR3 sequence is 14 residues long. CDR1 and CDR2 (germline): SGHAT, FQDESV (reference sequence).

The chain couples TRBV4-2 to TRBJ2-5; D call uncertain. The CDR3 totals 13 residues. The germline V gene has CDR1 LGHNA and CDR2 YNFKEQ. The germline V and J ends were trimmed by 8 bases and 1 base, with 11 bases remaining between them. The CDR3 DNA follows: TGTGCCAGCCTCGGCAGCCCCCAAGAGACCCAGTACTTC. Residues: CASLGSPQETQYF.

V gene TRBV7-3 combines with J gene TRBJ2-7, with TRBD1 matching over 11 bases. The last part of the DNA fits TRBJ2-5 better; the J call may be wrong. The V gene's germline CDR1 is SGHTA and CDR2 FQGTGA. This CDR3 spans 15 amino acids. CDR3 in DNA: TGTGCCAGCAGCTTAATCGGGACAGGGGGAGAGACCCAGTACTTC. This sequence encodes CASSLIGTGGETQYF.